The sequence of this TCR beta chain was determined in a study of response to subunit inactivated influenza vaccine (dated by TCRdb to the late 2010s). About the full investigation: To follow how T cells responded to a trivalent subunit inactivated influenza vaccine, the researchers relied on deep quantitative profiling of the T cell receptor repertoire. The paper's findings and limits, for the study overall: The authors suggested that each seasonal influenza vaccination may recruit only a limited number of new T cells.

Remarks on this clonotype: No cognate antigen has been identified for it. Per-nucleotide qualities are absent, and no much larger clonotype sits a single base away.

Library preparation used RT-PCR. TCRdb shows the sequencer as Illumina HiSeq 2500. Using fastp at Q25 and MiXCR, TCRdb reprocessed the public reads and kept productive beta chains. CDR3 protein duplicates are merged, each entry listing the most common genes and DNA. This sample is represented by 150,000 to 200,000 distinct CDR3 sequences; approximately 12% of them were singletons. About 31% of the sample lies in the top ten. The CDR3, from cysteine to phenylalanine, totals 17 residues. CDR3 DNA only is kept here, 51 bases in frame from base 1. The junction shows trimming of 4 bases on V and 2 bases on J, plus 19 bases between the germline ends. In the germline V gene (reference sequence), CDR1 corresponds to PRHDT and CDR2 to FYEKMQ. The sample was also reused in another study, on T cells expressing NK-cell markers. That second publication adds: TCR beta cDNA libraries were made by 5'RACE template switching that added a universal primer site and unique molecular identifiers. Roughly 8 donors provided sorted CD3+CD56+NKG2C+, CD3+CD56+NKG2C- and CD3+CD56-NKG2C+ T-cell subsets, whose TCR beta-chain repertoires were profiled. Among the eight sequenced donors, seven were HCMV-seropositive and one was HCMV-seronegative. In several experiments an anti-gammadeltaTCR antibody was added to restrict sorting to alphabetaTCR-expressing T cells. In roughly 6 donors, the dominant CD3+CD56+NKG2C+ clonotypes ranked among the top 10 CD8+ clonotypes, making up roughly 1.0-7.0% of CD8+ T cells. Those dominant clonotypes were again the most abundant among CD3+CD56-NKG2C+ cells in a handful of donors, at roughly 28.3-60.1%. Whether the expanded NKG2C-expressing T cell clones were specific for HCMV antigens remained unclear. Randomly selected healthy volunteers, three men and five women, were used as the eight sequenced donors. To determine HCMV serostatus, a commercial ELISA kit was used to detect HCMV-specific IgG in serum. Peripheral blood mononuclear cells were isolated from blood by Ficoll density gradient centrifugation. Magnetic immunoseparation with Miltenyi isolation kits was used to isolate CD4+ and CD8+ T cells from PBMC. cDNA synthesis was primed from the TCR beta constant segment, followed by two successive PCR amplification steps. The libraries were sequenced on Illumina HiSeq 2000/2500, MiSeq or NextSeq, producing 2 x 150 bp reads. MIGEC was used to demultiplex reads and group reads by UMI, and MiTCR was used to assemble and quantify clonotypes. To exclude erroneous sequences, any TCR cDNA sequence not supported by at least two reads was discarded. The tcR package was used for downstream repertoire analysis, with clonotypes matched between fractions based on CDR3 nucleotide sequence plus V segment. VDJmatch was used to annotate antigen specificity against VDJdb, with one amino acid substitution in CDR3 allowed.

This clonotype originated in a man aged 50 to 60 who received an inactivated influenza vaccine. Donor details come from another sample of the same person, matched by shared clones. Sequencing used CD8+ T cells sorted from PBMCs, obtained about 11 days after vaccination. This receptor chain uses TRBV13 and TRBJ2-3; tentative D gene TRBD2, with 5 bases matching. The CDR3 here reads CASSSSPRGRYTDTQYF. The DNA reads TGTGCCAGCAGCTCGAGCCCCCGGGGTCGTTACACAGATACGCAGTATTTT.